The 28 T cell receptor beta chains reported below all come from one sample, sequenced in a study of OX40 agonist ivuxolimab in advanced cancers. Profiled with immunoSEQ multiplex PCR; TCRdb holds only in-frame clones, not every one. The sample lists about 70,000 clones; about 93% were seen once. The sequenced sample was CD4+ or CD8+ T cells sorted from blood, obtained in a trial of the OX40 agonist ivuxolimab. The receptors were gathered from an adult with an advanced solid tumor such as melanoma, head and neck, liver or kidney cancer.

J is TRBJ1-1 and V is TRBV29-1; 7 bases line up with TRBD1. The germline CDR1 and CDR2 sequences are SQVTM and ANQGSEA. The CDR3 is 14 residues long. J gave up 1 base and V 6 bases, and 8 bases lay outside the gene matches. CDR3 protein: CSVQRRGGNTEAFF. The CDR3, as DNA: TGCAGCGTCCAACGCAGGGGGGGGAACACTGAAGCTTTCTTT.

This clone was picked up one time. The chain is built from TRBV9 and TRBJ1-5; D unclear. This CDR3 spans 14 amino acids. Between the trimmed V and J ends, which lost 0 bases and 8 bases, there was a span of 12 bases. Germline-derived CDR1 and CDR2 are SGDLS and YYNGEE. CDR3 sequence (DNA): TGTGCCAGCAGCGTAGATGACGGTCCCAAGCCCCAGCATTTT. Amino acid sequence: CASSVDDGPKPQHF.

The V and J genes are TRBV19 and TRBJ2-3; the D gene is possibly TRBD2 (5 bases). Looked up from germline, CDR1 is LNHDA and CDR2 is SQIVND (reference sequence). The CDR3 totals 17 residues. V was trimmed by 8 bases and J by 2 bases, leaving 23 bases between them. CDR3 region: CASPWFREMLDTDTQYF. For the CDR3, the DNA is TGTGCCAGTCCTTGGTTTCGGGAAATGCTAGACACAGATACGCAGTATTTT.

This clone was recorded once. The chain couples TRBV30 to TRBJ2-7; D gene ambiguous. In germline, CDR1 is GTSNPN, CDR2 SVGIG (reference sequence). The CDR3 covers 13 residues. The germline V and J ends were trimmed by 3 bases and 7 bases, with 16 bases remaining between them. The CDR3 is CAWSLLYPSEQYF. The CDR3 region has the DNA TGTGCCTGGAGCCTCCTCTACCCTTCGGAGCAGTACTTC.

The V and J genes are TRBV7-3 and TRBJ2-5; 9 bases are a match to TRBD2. Germline loops: CDR1 SGHTA, CDR2 FQGTGA. The CDR3 length is 14 residues. The V gene end was trimmed by 5 bases and the J gene end by 5 bases; junction bases not matched to a gene: 6. CDR3 nucleotide sequence: TGTGCCAGCAGCCCCCTAGCGGGGTACGAGACCCAGTACTTC. Translated, it gives CASSPLAGYETQYF.

This chain uses TRBV7-9 with TRBJ1-1; D uncertain. Germline V gene sequence: CDR1 SEHNR, CDR2 FQNEAQ (reference sequence). The CDR3 has 18 amino acids. V lost 1 base and J lost 0, with 18 bases in between. For the CDR3, the DNA is TGTGCCAGCAGCTTAGAAACGGAGGGCGCCCCGATGAACACTGAAGCTTTCTTT. This translates into CASSLETEGAPMNTEAFF.

V gene TRBV7-8 combines with J gene TRBJ1-3; D uncertain. Germline V lookup: CDR1 SGHVS, CDR2 FQNEAQ. The V end lost 5 bases, the J end lost 4 bases, and 15 bases lay between the germline ends. This CDR3 spans 15 amino acids. In DNA, the CDR3 is TGTGCCAGCAGCCCGACCTGGGGTCCCGGAAACACCATATATTTT. Its translation: CASSPTWGPGNTIYF.

This rearrangement joins TRBV6-5 to TRBJ1-4; D gene uncertain. CDR3 length equals 14 residues. Germline V gene lookup returns CDR1 MNHEY and CDR2 SVGAGI. Deletions cut 1 base from V and 3 bases from J, with 6 bases between. The CDR3 DNA follows: TGTGCCAGCAGTTACTACGGACCTAATGAAAAACTGTTTTTT. It codes for CASSYYGPNEKLFF.

This rearrangement joins TRBV9 to TRBJ1-2; a possible D gene is TRBD1 (6 bases). This CDR3 region has 14 residues. The V end was cut by 3 bases, the J end by 4 bases, with 13 bases between. Looked up from germline, CDR1 is SGDLS and CDR2 is YYNGEE. CDR3 sequence reads: CASSAPGGLYGYTF. DNA for the CDR3: TGTGCCAGCAGCGCCCCCGGGGGGCTCTATGGCTACACCTTC.

The rearrangement joins TRBV13 to TRBJ1-3; D gene uncertain. This CDR3 has 15 residues. V was pared by 5 bases and J by 0 bases, with 11 bases between. Germline V CDR1 and CDR2: PRHDT, FYEKMQ (reference sequence). CDR3 sequence: CASSPGRYSGNTIYF. For the CDR3, the DNA is TGTGCCAGCAGCCCTGGACGGTACTCTGGAAACACCATATATTTT.

The chain recombines TRBV7-9 with TRBJ1-1; D is ambiguous. This CDR3 is built from 16 residues. Trimming pared 5 bases from V and 1 base from J, leaving 17 bases between. Looked up from germline, CDR1 is SEHNR and CDR2 is FQNEAQ (reference sequence). CDR3 region: CASSPTTGVSNTEAFF. CDR3 coding DNA: TGTGCCAGCAGCCCAACTACTGGGGTCTCGAACACTGAAGCTTTCTTT.

The chain uses TRBV30 and TRBJ1-1; D is undetermined. Between the trimmed V and J ends, which lost 0 bases and 3 bases, there was a span of 5 bases. The CDR3 totals 12 residues. CDR1 GTSNPN and CDR2 SVGIG come from the germline V gene (reference sequence). This CDR3 reads CAWSVGYTEAFF. In DNA form, the CDR3 reads TGTGCCTGGAGTGTCGGGTACACTGAAGCTTTCTTT.

J is TRBJ2-3 and V is TRBV4-2, with 9 bases identical to TRBD2. There are 17 residues in the CDR3. Trimming took 0 bases from V and 3 from J; bases not matched to a gene: 7. The germline CDR1 and CDR2 sequences are LGHNA and YNFKEQ. The CDR3 is CASSQDGAGGRTDTQYF. As DNA, the CDR3 is TGTGCCAGCAGCCAAGATGGGGCGGGGGGGCGTACAGATACGCAGTATTTT.

The chain recombines TRBV5-8 with TRBJ2-7, with a possible D match to TRBD1 (6 bases). V lost 4 bases, J lost 0 bases, and 20 bases lay in between. From germline, CDR1 is SGHTS and CDR2 YDEGEE. This CDR3 spans 17 amino acids. The CDR3 coding sequence is TGTGCCAGCAGCAGATGGACAGAAACCCACGACTCCTACGAGCAGTACTTC. This sequence encodes CASSRWTETHDSYEQYF.

The rearrangement joins TRBV19 to TRBJ2-7; D may match TRBD1 or TRBD2 (5 bases each). V was cut by 2 bases and J by 3 bases, with 14 bases left in between. The CDR3 length is 15 residues. Germline CDR1 is LNHDA and CDR2 is SQIVND (reference sequence). CDR3 coding DNA: TGTGCCAGTAGTATATTTGGGGCAGGGAGCTACGAGCAGTACTTC. As protein: CASSIFGAGSYEQYF.

This clone occurred once. The chain uses TRBV29-1 and TRBJ2-7, with 9 nucleotides matching TRBD1. This CDR3 has 14 residues. Germline V gives CDR1 SQVTM, CDR2 ANQGSEA. V was clipped by 6 bases and J by 2 bases; unmatched bases: 8. CDR3 nucleotides: TGCAGCGTCACCCCGGGACAGGGCACCTACGAGCAGTACTTC. Translating it yields CSVTPGQGTYEQYF.

About this clone itself: Other DNA sequences of this sample code for an identical CDR3. The chain uses TRBV11-2 and TRBJ1-1; no clear D. Germline CDR1 SGHAT, CDR2 FQNNGV. The CDR3 has 12 residues. V was pared by 1 base and J by 3 bases, with 3 bases between. CDR3 loop: CASSLGDTEAFF. CDR3 bases: TGTGCCAGCAGCTTAGGGGACACTGAAGCTTTCTTT.

The chain has TRBV2 and TRBJ2-1, with D possibly matching TRBD1 (6 bases). This CDR3 is 13 amino acids long. V gave up 4 bases and J gave up 6 bases, with 10 bases separating them. Germline V CDR1 and CDR2: SNHLY, FYNNEI. The CDR3 sequence is CASSVTGLNEQFF. CDR3 nucleotide sequence: TGTGCCAGCAGTGTAACAGGGCTCAATGAGCAGTTCTTC. Full variable domain (rest looked up from reference TRBV2 and TRBJ2-1): EPEVTQTPSHQVTQMGQEVILRCVPISNHLYFYWYRQILGQKVEFLVSFYNNEISEKSEIFDDQFSVERPDGSNFTLKIRSTKLEDSAMYFCASSVTGLNEQFFGPGTRLTVL.

This clone was seen a handful of times. The V and J genes are TRBV30 and TRBJ1-1, with D uncertain. Germline lookup yields CDR1 GTSNPN and CDR2 SVGIG (reference sequence). The V gene lost 4 bases and the J gene lost 4 bases, with 7 bases spanning the gap. The CDR3 is 11 amino acids. CDR3 nucleotides: TGTGCCTGGATAGGTCCCACTGAAGCTTTCTTT. It yields the protein CAWIGPTEAFF.

This chain links TRBV27 with TRBJ2-3; D is perhaps TRBD2 (6 bases). Germline CDR1 and CDR2: MNHEY and SMNVEV (reference sequence). V lost 2 bases to trimming and J lost 0 bases, with 12 bases between them. CDR3 length: 16 residues. The CDR3 sequence is CASSLGLGGSTDTQYF. Written as DNA, the CDR3 is TGTGCCAGCAGTTTAGGGCTGGGAGGCAGCACAGATACGCAGTATTTT.

V and J are TRBV9 and TRBJ1-1, with TRBD1 matching 8 bases. The CDR3 spans 17 residues. Germline values: CDR1 SGDLS, CDR2 YYNGEE. Trimming took 5 bases from V and 0 from J; bases not matched to a gene: 12. In nucleotides, the CDR3 is TGTGCCAGCAGTGTAATTCCGGGACAGGAGATGAACACTGAAGCTTTCTTT. Its protein product is CASSVIPGQEMNTEAFF. The variable domain in full, completed from reference TRBV9 and TRBJ1-1, reads DSGVTQTPKHLITATGQRVTLRCSPRSGDLSVYWYQQSLDQGLQFLIQYYNGEERAKGNILERFSAQQFPDLHSELNLSSLELGDSALYFCASSVIPGQEMNTEAFFGQGTRLTVV.

The genes are TRBV7-6 and TRBJ2-1; TRBD1 is a possible D gene (6 bases). This CDR3 has 13 amino acids. CDR1 SGHVS and CDR2 FNYEAQ come from the germline V gene. Trimming shortened V by 1 base and J by 9 bases, and 10 bases separated the two germline ends. CDR3: CASSLGTDTEQFF. Here the CDR3 DNA reads TGTGCCAGCAGCTTAGGGACAGACACTGAGCAGTTCTTC.

The CDR3 loop reads CSVEDRGQGRTGELFF. CDR3 bases: TGCAGCGTTGAAGACCGGGGACAGGGGAGGACCGGGGAGCTGTTTTTT. This chain links TRBV29-1 with TRBJ2-2, with 10 bases fitting TRBD1. Unmatched junction bases numbered 6, after V lost 0 bases and J lost 5 bases. Germline V gene sequence: CDR1 SQVTM, CDR2 ANQGSEA. The CDR3 is made up of 16 amino acids.

Remarks on this clone: Sequence at one end of the junction differs from germline and may be a read error. The chain couples TRBV6-6 to TRBJ2-7; TRBD1 matches at 8 bases. The CDR3 consists of 11 residues. From germline, CDR1 is MNHNY and CDR2 SVGAGI (reference sequence). The CDR3 nucleotides read TGTGCCAGCAGTACCGGGACAGGTGCACACTTC. Encoded protein: CASSTGTGAHF.

The rearrangement uses TRBV11-3 and TRBJ1-1; D remains ambiguous. Trimming removed 6 bases at V and 7 bases at J, with 15 bases between. Germline V lookup: CDR1 SGHNT, CDR2 YENEEA. The CDR3 covers 13 residues. The CDR3: CASSPGDAGEAFF. The CDR3 region has the DNA TGTGCCAGCAGTCCCGGGGATGCAGGTGAAGCTTTCTTT.

The gene calls are TRBV19 and TRBJ2-7; D might be TRBD1 (6 bases). There are 14 residues in the CDR3. Trimming removed 4 bases from V and 3 bases from J, with 13 bases in between. Germline V gene data show CDR1 as LNHDA and CDR2 as SQIVND (reference sequence). The CDR3 bases are TGTGCCAGTAGTACCACCAGGGGAAGCTACGAGCAGTACTTC. Its translation: CASSTTRGSYEQYF.

The chain links TRBV11-2 to TRBJ2-7; the match to TRBD1 covers 9 bases. Germline CDR1 and CDR2: SGHAT and FQNNGV. This CDR3 spans 14 amino acids. V was clipped by 3 bases and J by 1 base; unmatched bases: 1. Here the CDR3 reads CASSFGTGSYEQYF. DNA for the CDR3: TGTGCCAGCAGCTTCGGGACAGGGTCCTACGAGCAGTACTTC.

This chain connects TRBV19 to TRBJ2-7; 14 positions agree with TRBD2. Unmatched junction bases numbered 2, after V lost 5 bases and J lost 2 bases. Germline V gives CDR1 LNHDA, CDR2 SQIVND (reference sequence). This CDR3 has 15 residues. CDR3 DNA: TGTGCCAGTAGTCCGGGACTAGCGGGGGCCTACGAGCAGTACTTC. It yields the protein CASSPGLAGAYEQYF.